The entry that follows covers one TCR beta chain sequence. This clonotype appeared a few times. There is no known antigen for this receptor. Base qualities are not provided; no much larger clone lies one nucleotide away. The protocol used for the library was 5' RACE. The run used an Illumina HiSeq 2000. Template switching added a universal primer binding site, and the final cDNA carried a unique molecular identifier that allowed TCR cDNA molecules to be counted accurately. First-strand cDNA for TCR alpha and beta chains was synthesized from specific primers in the conserved constant-segment region. Each cDNA library was double barcoded, with a SMART-Mk sample barcode plus Illumina barcodes, to control for contamination. Two successive PCR steps introduced TruSeq adapter sequences along with Illumina sample barcodes. TCR alpha and beta cDNA libraries were sequenced on the Illumina HiSeq platform with custom primers. The authors' pipeline ran thus. MiGEC processed the raw reads to extract unique molecular identifiers, while MiXCR was used to determine the CDR3 positions. For each individual, recombination models were inferred using an EM algorithm with the repgenHMM and IGoR tools. The analysis of shared clonotypes was done with the tcR package in R, with sharing normalized by the product of cloneset sizes. To study raw recombination free of thymic and clonal selection effects, out-of-frame nonproductive sequences were analyzed. In TCRdb, the public reads were trimmed at Q25 with fastp and aligned with MiXCR, with productive beta chains retained. For every CDR3 protein sequence, its rows merge into one entry that carries the most common genes and DNA. The V and J calls and clone size are TCRdb's, not the authors'. Recorded for this sample are hundreds of thousands of distinct CDR3 sequences; roughly 20% of them occurred a single time. Clones ranked in the top ten supply around 4.4% of the sample.

Only healthy Caucasian donors were included. Three pairs of female monozygotic twins, all aged about 18 to 30 years, were included in the twin cohort. Peripheral blood mononuclear cells were the source from which RNA for the TCR libraries was isolated. The data originate from a study of identical twins (dated by TCRdb to the mid-2010s). Broadly, across the study: To test whether fetal clonotypes persist, the study used deep sequencing on TCR alpha and beta repertoires from monozygotic twins, unrelated adults of various ages, and cord blood. To rule out contamination, replicate twin experiments were performed at different times with different library preparation protocols.

The research as a whole found: Zero-insertion analyses could be partly confounded by invariant T cells such as MAIT and iNKT, although diverse VJ usage argued against such confounding for most clonotypes. Abundant cord blood beta clonotypes had fewer insertions, young adult naive repertoires showed a similar but weaker trend, and memory repertoires showed no such trend. In monozygotic twins, out-of-frame TCR alpha sharing was systematically underestimated by recombination models, although the models agreed with sharing between unrelated individuals. Compared with coincidental sharing between unrelated individuals, out-of-frame TCR alpha sequences shared between twins showed an excess of sequences with low generation probability. Because the same donors could not be followed over many years, the conclusions relied on cross-sectional statistical analysis. A weaker excess of twin sharing was found in beta out-of-frame sequences because the signal-to-noise ratio was lowered by fewer shared sequences.

The germline V gene provides CDR1 MNHEY and CDR2 SVGEGT. V is cut by 6 bases and J by 6 bases, and the space between the germline ends is 9 bases. The CDR3 sequence holds 12 residues, the cysteine and phenylalanine included. Only CDR3 DNA remains: 36 bases, in frame from the first base. These data were also reused for a study on T cells expressing NK-cell markers. That second publication adds: In sorted CD3+CD56+NKG2C+, CD3+CD56+NKG2C- and CD3+CD56-NKG2C+ T-cell subsets from about eight donors, TCR beta-chain repertoires were profiled. Among the eight sequenced donors, only one was HCMV-seronegative, while the other seven were HCMV-seropositive. In several experiments an anti-gammadeltaTCR antibody was added to restrict sorting to alphabetaTCR-expressing T cells. In six or seven donors, the dominant CD3+CD56+NKG2C+ clonotypes ranked among the top 10 CD8+ clonotypes, making up roughly 1.0-7.5% of CD8+ T cells. Those dominant clonotypes were again the most abundant among CD3+CD56-NKG2C+ cells in a handful of donors, at about 25-60.1%. Whether the expanded NKG2C-expressing T cell clones were specific for HCMV antigens was left unclear. The eight sequenced donors were randomly selected healthy volunteers, three men and five women. HCMV serostatus was determined by detecting HCMV-specific IgG in serum with a commercial ELISA kit. For over five donors, bulk peripheral blood T-cell repertoires were additionally sequenced from unsorted PBMC. Reads were demultiplexed and grouped by UMI with MIGEC, and clonotypes were assembled and quantified with MiTCR. To exclude erroneous sequences, only TCR cDNA sequences supported by at least two reads were retained. The tcR package was used for downstream repertoire analysis, and clonotypes were matched across fractions by CDR3 nucleotide sequence plus V segment. Antigen specificity was annotated against VDJdb with VDJmatch, allowing one amino acid substitution in CDR3.

The TCR comes from a woman aged 18 to 35 in good health. The material sequenced was PBMCs. This chain joins TRBV6-2 or TRBV6-3 to TRBJ2-1, with the identity of the D gene unclear. DNA sequence: TGTGCCAGCAGCCCCCTTAGCAATGAGCAGTTCTTC. It translates as CASSPLSNEQFF.